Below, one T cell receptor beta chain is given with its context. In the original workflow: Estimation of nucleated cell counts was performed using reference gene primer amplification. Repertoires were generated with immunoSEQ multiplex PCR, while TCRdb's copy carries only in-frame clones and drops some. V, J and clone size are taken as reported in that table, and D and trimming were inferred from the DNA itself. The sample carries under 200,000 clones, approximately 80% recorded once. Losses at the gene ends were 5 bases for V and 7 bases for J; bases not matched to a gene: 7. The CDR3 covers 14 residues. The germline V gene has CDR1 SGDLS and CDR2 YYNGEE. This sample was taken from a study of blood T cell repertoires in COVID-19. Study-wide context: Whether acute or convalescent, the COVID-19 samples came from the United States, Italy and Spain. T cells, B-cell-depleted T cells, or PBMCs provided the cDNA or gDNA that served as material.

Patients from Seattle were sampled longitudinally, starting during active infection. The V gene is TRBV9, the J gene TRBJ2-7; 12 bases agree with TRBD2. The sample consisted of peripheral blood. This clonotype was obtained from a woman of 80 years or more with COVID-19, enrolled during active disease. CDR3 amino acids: CASSPGLAGFEQYF. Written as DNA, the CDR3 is TGTGCCAGCAGTCCGGGACTAGCGGGCTTTGAGCAGTACTTC.